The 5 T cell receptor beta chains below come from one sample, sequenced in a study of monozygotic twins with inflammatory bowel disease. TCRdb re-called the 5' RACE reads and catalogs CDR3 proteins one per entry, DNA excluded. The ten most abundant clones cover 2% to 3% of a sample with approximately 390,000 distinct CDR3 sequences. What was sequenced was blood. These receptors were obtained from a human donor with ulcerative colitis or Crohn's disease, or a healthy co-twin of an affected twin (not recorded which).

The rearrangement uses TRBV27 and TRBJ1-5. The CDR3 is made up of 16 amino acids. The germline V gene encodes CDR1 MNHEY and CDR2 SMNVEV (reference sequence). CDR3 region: CASSLDVRTLDQPQHF.

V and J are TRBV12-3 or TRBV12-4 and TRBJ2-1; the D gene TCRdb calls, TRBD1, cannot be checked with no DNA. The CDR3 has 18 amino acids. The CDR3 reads CASSFGSIGGPSSNEQFF.

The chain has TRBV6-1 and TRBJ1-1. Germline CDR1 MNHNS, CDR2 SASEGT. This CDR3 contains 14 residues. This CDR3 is CASSQVLLGTEAFF.

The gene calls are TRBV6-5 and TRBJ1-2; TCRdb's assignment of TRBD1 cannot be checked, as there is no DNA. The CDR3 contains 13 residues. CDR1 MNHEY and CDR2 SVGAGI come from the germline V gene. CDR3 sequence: CASGANPNYGYTF.

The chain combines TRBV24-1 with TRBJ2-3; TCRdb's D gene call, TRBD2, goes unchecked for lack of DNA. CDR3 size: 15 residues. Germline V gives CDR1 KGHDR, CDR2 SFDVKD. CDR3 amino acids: CATGGRLAGTDTQYF.